The text below deals with one T cell receptor (beta chain). Its antigen is as yet unknown. These data are taken from a study of T cells expressing NK-cell markers. General study points: Six or seven donors had dominant NKG2C+ clonotypes that comprised roughly 1.0-8% of their CD8+ T cells. The leading position in the CD3+CD56-NKG2C+ fraction of four donors also went to these clonotypes.

TCRdb re-called the 5' RACE reads; one entry per CDR3 protein, DNA not given. The ten most abundant clones cover 1.4% of a sample with approximately 440,000 distinct CDR3 sequences. This TCR came from a woman in her 50s in good health. Sequences were obtained from blood T cells: a sorted CD56 or NKG2C T cell subset, CD4+ or CD8+ T cells, or bulk PBMC T cells (not recorded which).

CDR3 sequence reads: CASSPGRTEAFF. The chain is built from TRBV5-1 and TRBJ1-1; with no DNA, the TCRdb D assignment of TRBD1 cannot be verified. The CDR3 is 12 amino acids. CDR1 SGHRS and CDR2 YFSETQ come from the germline V gene.